Sequencing of this TCR beta chain was carried out in a study of cytomegalovirus exposure and HLA in healthy donors. Germline V gives CDR1 SGHRS, CDR2 YFSETQ. V shed 4 bases, J shed 3 bases, and the junction held 8 bases outside the gene matches. The CDR3 sequence is 15 residues long. Findings and caveats of the study: Confirmation in vitro established that a few CMV-associated chains were specific for CMV antigens. TCR beta sequences reportedly predicted most subjects' HLA-A and HLA-B alleles accurately.

The PCR made use of 60 Vbeta and 13 Jbeta primers. Generated by immunoSEQ multiplex PCR, the TCRdb table keeps only in-frame clones and is missing some. The table for this sample gives some 120,000 clones. A word on this clone: Its matching antigen is unknown.

The V and J genes are TRBV5-1 and TRBJ1-1; 8 bases are shared with TRBD1. The source is a man between 25 and 39 years old in good health and CMV-seronegative. Sequenced: PBMCs. The DNA for the CDR3 is TGCGCCAGCAGCCCCGGACAGGGCGGCGACACTGAAGCTTTCTTT. As protein: CASSPGQGGDTEAFF.